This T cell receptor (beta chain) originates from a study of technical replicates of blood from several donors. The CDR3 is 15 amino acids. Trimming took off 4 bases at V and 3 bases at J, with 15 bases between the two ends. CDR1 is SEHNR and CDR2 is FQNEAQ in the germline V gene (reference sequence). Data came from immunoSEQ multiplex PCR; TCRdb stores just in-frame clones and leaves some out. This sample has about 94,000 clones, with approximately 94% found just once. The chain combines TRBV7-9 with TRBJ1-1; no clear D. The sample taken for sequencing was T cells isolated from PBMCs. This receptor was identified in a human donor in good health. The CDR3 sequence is CASSSGYYVDTEAFF. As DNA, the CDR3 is TGTGCCAGCAGCTCCGGATACTATGTGGACACTGAAGCTTTCTTT.